This TCR beta chain was profiled in a study of regulatory T cells in long-lasting Graves disease. Overall study: Antithyroid drugs had been taken by newly diagnosed Graves' patients for under 3 months.

At least ten counts were recorded for this clonotype. The antigen remains unidentified. Investigators prepared the TCR beta libraries by applying iRepertoire HTBI primers and Arm-PCR of CDR3 regions. As originally analysed: The identification of 55 to 70 TRBV and around 15 TRBJ segments was made across samples. A single record per CDR3 protein comes from TCRdb applying MiXCR to the multiplex PCR reads. TCRdb's processing, not the study's, gives the V and J calls here. The sample includes a few hundred thousand distinct CDR3 sequences, about 19% seen only once; the top ten take approximately 15%. Described time point: newly diagnosed GD, antithyroid drugs for less than 3 months. The TCR library was prepared using RNA isolated from PBMCs. Overall study findings and caveats: Under persistent disease, TRBV28, TRBJ1-2 and TRBJ2-5 were used preferentially. TCR diversity was lower in persistent Graves' patients (versus newly diagnosed ones).

This CDR3 has 14 residues. Germline lookup yields CDR1 DFQATT and CDR2 SNEGSKA (reference sequence). J lost 7 bases, V lost 2 bases, and 8 bases had no gene match. The sample was peripheral blood mononuclear cells (PBMCs), taken at new diagnosis, from a patient treated with antithyroid drugs. This chain uses TRBV20-1 with TRBJ2-1; 7 bases agree with TRBD2. The receptor's source is a female donor with Graves disease. The DNA of the CDR3 is TGCAGTGCTAGACGACTAGCACATCAAAATGAGCAGTTCTTC. Its translation is CSARRLAHQNEQFF.